This T cell receptor beta chain was identified during a study of identical twins. Study-wide results and limits: The authors drew conclusions from cross-sectional statistical analysis rather than following the same donors. Excess low generation probability was seen in twin-shared out-of-frame alpha sequences.

This clonotype was counted at least ten times. Its antigen remains unidentified. The CDR3 totals 16 residues. With V trimmed by 3 bases and J by 5 bases, 13 bases remained unmatched. Germline-derived CDR1 and CDR2 are DFQATT and SNEGSKA (reference sequence). TCRdb itself ran the 5' RACE reads through MiXCR, one entry per CDR3 protein. The data hold roughly 700,000 distinct CDR3 sequences, with over 8.5% observed a single time. This same sample was also part of a study on yellow fever vaccine responses in identical twins.

The clonotype was recovered from a woman aged 18-29 years in good health. The specimen sequenced was PBMCs. The chain employs TRBV20-1 and TRBJ2-3; TRBD1 matches at 8 bases. CDR3 sequence (DNA): TGCAGTGCTAGGAGTGGTGGCAGGGGGCGAGAAGATACGCAGTATTTT. The encoded protein is CSARSGGRGREDTQYF.